The 18 T cell receptor beta chains below all came from one sample that was sequenced in a study of T cell responses to AZD1222 COVID-19 vaccine. Measured with immunoSEQ multiplex PCR; TCRdb has only the in-frame clones, and not every one. The profile covers about 190,000 clones, with 87% appearing a single time and 2.5% to 3% taken by the ten largest. The source was peripheral blood, collected on day 0 of MenACWY control vaccination. Source of these receptors: an adult in good health.

The CDR3 region is CATHLAELSSYNEQFF. CDR3 DNA sequence: TGTGCCACACATCTAGCGGAACTTAGCTCCTACAATGAGCAGTTCTTC. The chain employs TRBV7-9 and TRBJ2-1, with 7 bases that match TRBD2. The CDR3 totals 16 residues. The J segment lost 0 bases and the V segment lost 10 bases, leaving 12 bases of the junction unmatched. Germline V CDR1 and CDR2: SEHNR, FQNEAQ (reference sequence). The variable domain in full, completed from reference TRBV7-9 and TRBJ2-1, reads DTGVSQNPRHKITKRGQNVTFRCDPISEHNRLYWYRQTLGQGPEFLTYFQNEAQLEKSRLLSDRFSAERPKGSFSTLEIQRTEQGDSAMYLCATHLAELSSYNEQFFGPGTRLTVL.

The chain has TRBV15 and TRBJ1-3, with D tentatively TRBD1 (6 bases). The CDR3 length is 15 residues. Trimming took off 0 bases at V and 6 bases at J, with 12 bases between the two ends. Germline V gives CDR1 LNHNV, CDR2 YYDKDF (reference sequence). CDR3 in amino acids: CATSRDGAGVNTIYF. DNA of the CDR3: TGTGCCACCAGCAGAGATGGGGCAGGGGTAAACACCATATATTTT.

This clone was recorded only once. The gene calls are TRBV28 and TRBJ1-2; 10 bases are a match to TRBD1. J lost 2 bases, V lost 6 bases, and 3 bases had no gene match. Germline-derived CDR1 and CDR2 are MDHEN and SYDVKM. This CDR3 spans 14 amino acids. For the CDR3, the DNA is TGTGCCAGCAGGACAGGGGGCGAGAACTATGGCTACACCTTC. Protein: CASRTGGENYGYTF.

The chain recombines TRBV5-1 with TRBJ1-1, with D possibly TRBD1 on 6 matching bases. Germline assignment: CDR1 SGHRS and CDR2 YFSETQ. CDR3 length: 16 amino acids. V was clipped by 3 bases and J by 7 bases, with 22 bases between them. This CDR3 reads CASSSIPGRVTGEAFF. DNA for the CDR3: TGCGCCAGCAGCTCGATCCCAGGAAGGGTGACAGGTGAAGCTTTCTTT.

The J gene is TRBJ1-2, the V gene TRBV7-8; 7 bases agree with TRBD1. Trimming at V came to 1 base and at J to 1 base, leaving 6 bases not matched to a gene. In germline, CDR1 is SGHVS, CDR2 FQNEAQ. The CDR3 consists of 16 residues. The CDR3: CASSLGQGGGNYGYTF. Here the CDR3 DNA reads TGTGCCAGCAGCTTAGGACAGGGAGGGGGTAACTATGGCTACACCTTC.

This clone was seen a single time. The chain joins TRBV10-3 to TRBJ1-2; D is perhaps TRBD1 (5 bases). With 5 bases removed from V and 5 bases from J, the gap between germline ends came to 12 bases. This CDR3 has 13 residues. Per the germline V gene, CDR1 is ENHRY and CDR2 is SYGVKD. The CDR3 region has the DNA TGTGCCATCAGTTTTGACAGTCAGTATGGCTACACCTTC. It encodes CAISFDSQYGYTF.

The chain couples TRBV4-1 to TRBJ2-3, with TRBD2 identical over 9 bases. Germline values: CDR1 MGHRA, CDR2 YSYEKL. V was clipped by 0 bases and J by 4 bases; unmatched bases: 11. CDR3 size: 18 residues. The CDR3 sequence: CASSQERGRGGVADTQYF. As DNA, the CDR3 is TGCGCCAGCAGCCAAGAGCGTGGTCGCGGGGGGGTGGCAGATACGCAGTATTTT.

The chain links TRBV5-4 to TRBJ2-3, with 9 nucleotides matching TRBD2. This CDR3 is 17 amino acids long. CDR1 is SGHNT, CDR2 YYREEE, per germline (reference sequence). V gave up 6 bases and J gave up 6 bases; unmatched junction bases: 17. This CDR3 reads CASNSFSAGGSWDTQYF. Written as DNA, the CDR3 is TGTGCCAGCAATAGCTTTAGTGCGGGGGGGTCTTGGGATACGCAGTATTTT.

This sequence joins TRBV7-9 and TRBJ1-6, with a weak D call TRBD1 (5 bases). Per the germline V gene, CDR1 is SEHNR and CDR2 is FQNEAQ (reference sequence). This CDR3 spans 15 amino acids. V was trimmed by 5 bases and J by 9 bases, leaving 17 bases between them. This chain's CDR3 is CASSRGGGIRSPLHF. In DNA form, the CDR3 reads TGTGCCAGCAGCCGTGGGGGAGGGATTCGTTCACCCCTCCACTTT.

The chain recombines TRBV19 with TRBJ2-2, with TRBD1 as a possible D gene (6 bases). V lost 3 bases to trimming and J lost 6 bases, with 11 bases between them. Per germline, CDR1 LNHDA and CDR2 SQIVND (reference sequence). The CDR3 spans 14 residues. The CDR3 DNA reads TGTGCCAGTAGTATCCGAAACAGGGCCGGGGAGCTGTTTTTT. Encoded protein: CASSIRNRAGELFF.

The rearrangement joins TRBV29-1 to TRBJ1-2; 7 bases fit TRBD1. This CDR3 spans 12 amino acids. Trimming removed 7 bases from V and 0 bases from J; junction bases left unmatched: 2. Looked up from germline, CDR1 is SQVTM and CDR2 is ANQGSEA. For the CDR3, the DNA is TGCAGCGCCGGGACAGCTAACTATGGCTACACCTTC. Its protein is CSAGTANYGYTF.

The chain links TRBV11-1 to TRBJ2-1, with 10 bases identical to TRBD2. The junction had 6 bases not matched to a gene; V was cut back by 5 bases and J by 5 bases. From germline, CDR1 is SGHAT and CDR2 FQDESV (reference sequence). The length of the CDR3 is 15 residues. CDR3 nucleotides: TGTGCCAGCAGCCTGGCTCTAGCGGGGGACAATGAGCAGTTCTTC. This encodes CASSLALAGDNEQFF.

The gene calls are TRBV19 and TRBJ2-7, with 10 nucleotides matching TRBD1. The germline V gene has CDR1 LNHDA and CDR2 SQIVND (reference sequence). The CDR3 runs to 14 residues. V shed 7 bases, J shed 4 bases, and the junction held 7 bases outside the gene matches. The CDR3 protein is CASNPGGQGYEQYF. CDR3 DNA sequence: TGTGCCAGTAATCCCGGGGGACAGGGGTACGAGCAGTACTTC.

The chain carries TRBV10-3 and TRBJ2-7, with 11 nucleotides matching TRBD1. Germline trimming cut 0 bases from V and 6 bases from J; bases unmatched to any gene: 4. This CDR3 has 15 amino acids. Germline V CDR1 and CDR2: ENHRY, SYGVKD. The CDR3 nucleotides read TGTGCCATCAGTGAGTCGGGACAGGGGGTTAGCGAGCAGTACTTC. Protein product: CAISESGQGVSEQYF.

This clone was picked up a small number of times. The rearrangement links TRBV6-4 to TRBJ2-3, with D unclear. The CDR3 sequence is 12 residues long. Trimming removed 5 bases from V and 2 bases from J, with 5 bases in between. Germline values: CDR1 MRHNA, CDR2 SNTAGT. CDR3 residues: CASSNNTDTQYF. CDR3 bases: TGTGCCAGCAGTAATAACACAGATACGCAGTATTTT.

This chain connects TRBV5-1 to TRBJ2-7; TRBD1 agrees at 7 bases. Germline lookup yields CDR1 SGHRS and CDR2 YFSETQ. The J segment lost 5 bases and the V segment lost 0 bases, leaving 8 bases of the junction unmatched. The CDR3 totals 15 residues. CDR3 in amino acids: CASSLGNRGLDEQYF. The CDR3 DNA reads as TGCGCCAGCAGCTTGGGCAACAGGGGATTAGACGAGCAGTACTTC.

The J gene is TRBJ2-3, the V gene TRBV28; possible D gene TRBD2, 5 bases. There are 15 residues in the CDR3. Trimming took off 3 bases at V and 3 bases at J, with 13 bases between the two ends. Germline loops: CDR1 MDHEN, CDR2 SYDVKM. In DNA form, the CDR3 reads TGTGCCAGCAGTTTCGGCGGGTTAGGAACAGATACGCAGTATTTT. Its protein product is CASSFGGLGTDTQYF.

V usage is TRBV7-9 and J usage is TRBJ1-4; D possibly corresponds to TRBD1 (5 bases). Trimming shortened V by 5 bases and J by 6 bases, and 13 bases separated the two germline ends. The CDR3 spans 14 residues. CDR1 is SEHNR, CDR2 FQNEAQ, per germline (reference sequence). CDR3 sequence reads: CASSPMGVDEKLFF. For the CDR3, the DNA is TGTGCCAGCAGCCCGATGGGGGTGGATGAAAAACTGTTTTTT.